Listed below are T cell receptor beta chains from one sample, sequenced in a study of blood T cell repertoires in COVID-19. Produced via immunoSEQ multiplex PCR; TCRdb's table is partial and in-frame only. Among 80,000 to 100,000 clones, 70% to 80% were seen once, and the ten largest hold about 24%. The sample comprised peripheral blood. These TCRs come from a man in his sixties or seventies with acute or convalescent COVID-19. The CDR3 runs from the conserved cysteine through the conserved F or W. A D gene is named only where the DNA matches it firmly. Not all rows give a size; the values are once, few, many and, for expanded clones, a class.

CDR3 DNA: TGCGCCAGCAGCTCGGTCGACATGAACACTGAAGCTTTCTTT; CDR3 protein: CASSSVDMNTEAFF; CDR3 length: 14; D gene: -; J gene: TRBJ1-1; clone size: -; V gene: TRBV5-1
CDR3 DNA: TGTGCCAGCAGCTCCGGACTAGCGGAGTACAATGAGCAGTTCTTC; CDR3 protein: CASSSGLAEYNEQFF; CDR3 length: 15; D gene: TRBD2; J gene: TRBJ2-1; clone size: -; V gene: TRBV9
CDR3 DNA: TGCAGCGTTGAAGATCCGGGCGGGAGTCTGGACAATGAGCAGTTCTTC; CDR3 protein: CSVEDPGGSLDNEQFF; CDR3 length: 16; D gene: TRBD2; J gene: TRBJ2-1; clone size: -; V gene: TRBV29-1
CDR3 DNA: TGTGCCAGTAGTAGGTCACGGCTAGCGGTACGAGATGAGCAGTTCTTC; CDR3 protein: CASSRSRLAVRDEQFF; CDR3 length: 16; D gene: TRBD2; J gene: TRBJ2-1; clone size: -; V gene: TRBV19
CDR3 DNA: TGTGCCTCCAACAGGGGCCCGATGAACACTGAAGCTTTCTTT; CDR3 protein: CASNRGPMNTEAFF; CDR3 length: 14; D gene: TRBD1; J gene: TRBJ1-1; clone size: -; V gene: TRBV30
CDR3 DNA: TGTGCCAGCAGCTCTCAGGGGGTCGACACTGAAGCTTTCTTT; CDR3 protein: CASSSQGVDTEAFF; CDR3 length: 14; D gene: TRBD1; J gene: TRBJ1-1; clone size: few; V gene: TRBV7-3
CDR3 DNA: TGTGCCACCAGTGATGCCGGGACTAGCGGGAGTTGGAATGAGCAGTTCTTC; CDR3 protein: CATSDAGTSGSWNEQFF; CDR3 length: 17; D gene: TRBD2; J gene: TRBJ2-1; clone size: -; V gene: TRBV24-1
CDR3 DNA: TGTGCCAGCAGGGGGACTAGGTCCTCCTACGAGCAGTACTTC; CDR3 protein: CASRGTRSSYEQYF; CDR3 length: 14; D gene: TRBD2; J gene: TRBJ2-7; clone size: -; V gene: TRBV27
CDR3 DNA: TGCGCCAGCAGCTTGGGACCCAGCGGGAAGTACAATGAGCAGTTCTTC; CDR3 protein: CASSLGPSGKYNEQFF; CDR3 length: 16; D gene: TRBD2; J gene: TRBJ2-1; clone size: -; V gene: TRBV5-1
CDR3 DNA: TGTGCCAGCAGCTACGCGGGCTACGAGCAGTACTTC; CDR3 protein: CASSYAGYEQYF; CDR3 length: 12; D gene: -; J gene: TRBJ2-7; clone size: -; V gene: TRBV6-5
CDR3 DNA: TGTGCCAGCAGCCTGTTCCCCGGGACTAGCTACGAGCAGTACTTC; CDR3 protein: CASSLFPGTSYEQYF; CDR3 length: 15; D gene: TRBD2; J gene: TRBJ2-7; clone size: -; V gene: TRBV7-3
CDR3 DNA: TGTGCCAGCAGCCTTCACGGGACCTACGAGCAGTACTTC; CDR3 protein: CASSLHGTYEQYF; CDR3 length: 13; D gene: -; J gene: TRBJ2-7; clone size: -; V gene: TRBV7-9
CDR3 DNA: TGTGCCTGGAGTTCGACCGGGAAGGGTACGCAGTATTTT; CDR3 protein: CAWSSTGKGTQYF; CDR3 length: 13; D gene: -; J gene: TRBJ2-3; clone size: -; V gene: TRBV30
CDR3 DNA: TGTGCCAGCAGCCAAGGGGCGGGGAGGACTCATTTT; CDR3 protein: CASSQGAGRTHF; CDR3 length: 12; D gene: -; J gene: TRBJ1-3; clone size: -; V gene: TRBV11-2
CDR3 DNA: TGTGCCAGCAGTGACTTGGGCGAGCAGTACTTC; CDR3 protein: CASSDLGEQYF; CDR3 length: 11; D gene: -; J gene: TRBJ2-7; clone size: -; V gene: TRBV28
CDR3 DNA: TGTGCGGGGGGGTCGGACACCGGGGAGCTGTTTTTT; CDR3 protein: CAGGSDTGELFF; CDR3 length: 12; D gene: TRBD2; J gene: TRBJ2-2; clone size: -; V gene: TRBV6-5
CDR3 DNA: TGTGCCAGCAGCAAAGTACGAAGGGGCGGTACCTACGAGCAGTACTTC; CDR3 protein: CASSKVRRGGTYEQYF; CDR3 length: 16; D gene: -; J gene: TRBJ2-7; clone size: once; V gene: TRBV21-1
CDR3 DNA: TGTGCCAGCTCACGGGACAGGGCAGATACGCAGTATTTT; CDR3 protein: CASSRDRADTQYF; CDR3 length: 13; D gene: TRBD1; J gene: TRBJ2-3; clone size: -; V gene: TRBV18
CDR3 DNA: TGTGCTAGCAGCTTAGCTAGCGGGAGGTCCTACGAGCAGTACTTC; CDR3 protein: CASSLASGRSYEQYF; CDR3 length: 15; D gene: TRBD2; J gene: TRBJ2-7; clone size: -; V gene: TRBV7-7
CDR3 DNA: TGTGCCAGTAGGAAGAGGGATCAGCCCCAGCATTTT; CDR3 protein: CASRKRDQPQHF; CDR3 length: 12; D gene: -; J gene: TRBJ1-5; clone size: -; V gene: TRBV19
CDR3 DNA: TGTGCCAGCAGCCCCATAGCGGTCACAGATACGCAGTATTTT; CDR3 protein: CASSPIAVTDTQYF; CDR3 length: 14; D gene: -; J gene: TRBJ2-3; clone size: few; V gene: TRBV5-5
CDR3 DNA: TGTGCCAGCAGTTCTCCGGGACAGGGGAGGCCACCCCTCCACTTT; CDR3 protein: CASSSPGQGRPPLHF; CDR3 length: 15; D gene: TRBD1; J gene: TRBJ1-6; clone size: -; V gene: TRBV28
CDR3 DNA: TGCGCCAGCAGCTTGGTGGGGAGACAAGAGACCCAGTACTTC; CDR3 protein: CASSLVGRQETQYF; CDR3 length: 14; D gene: -; J gene: TRBJ2-5; clone size: once; V gene: TRBV5-1
CDR3 DNA: TGCGCCAGCAGCTTGGACTTATACGAGCAGTACTTC; CDR3 protein: CASSLDLYEQYF; CDR3 length: 12; D gene: -; J gene: TRBJ2-7; clone size: -; V gene: TRBV5-1
CDR3 DNA: TGTGCCAGCAGCCAAGAAGGAATAGCGGGAGGGATGGGTGGTGAGCAGTTCTTC; CDR3 protein: CASSQEGIAGGMGGEQFF; CDR3 length: 18; D gene: TRBD2; J gene: TRBJ2-1; clone size: -; V gene: TRBV3-1/TRBV3-2
CDR3 DNA: TGTGCCAGCAGTCCCCGTTTAGGGGGGGACTATGGCTACACCTTC; CDR3 protein: CASSPRLGGDYGYTF; CDR3 length: 15; D gene: -; J gene: TRBJ1-2; clone size: -; V gene: TRBV27
CDR3 DNA: TGTGCCAGCAGCCACACTAGCGGGAGGACAGATACGCAGTATTTT; CDR3 protein: CASSHTSGRTDTQYF; CDR3 length: 15; D gene: TRBD2; J gene: TRBJ2-3; clone size: once; V gene: TRBV14
CDR3 DNA: TGTGCCAGCAGCCAAGGGACTAGCGGATTCACAGATACGCAGTATTTT; CDR3 protein: CASSQGTSGFTDTQYF; CDR3 length: 16; D gene: TRBD2; J gene: TRBJ2-3; clone size: -; V gene: TRBV3-1/TRBV3-2
CDR3 DNA: TGTGCCAGCAGCTTCGGCGGTAGCTCCTACAATGAGCAGTTCTTC; CDR3 protein: CASSFGGSSYNEQFF; CDR3 length: 15; D gene: -; J gene: TRBJ2-1; clone size: -; V gene: TRBV7-3
CDR3 DNA: TGTGCCAGCAGCTTGGAGTCAGGGTTCGGGGGCTACACCTTC; CDR3 protein: CASSLESGFGGYTF; CDR3 length: 14; D gene: -; J gene: TRBJ1-2; clone size: -; V gene: TRBV5-4
CDR3 DNA: TGCGCCAGCAGCTTGGTGGGCGGTGGGACAGGGGGAAATGAAGCTTTCTTT; CDR3 protein: CASSLVGGGTGGNEAFF; CDR3 length: 17; D gene: TRBD1; J gene: TRBJ1-1; clone size: -; V gene: TRBV5-1
CDR3 DNA: TGCGCCAGCAGCCAACCCACTAGCGCTAAAATTTTC; CDR3 protein: CASSQPTSAKIF; CDR3 length: 12; D gene: TRBD2; J gene: TRBJ2-7; clone size: -; V gene: TRBV10-1
CDR3 DNA: TGTGCCAGCAGTTCCCGCCGGGGGTCCCTCTCTGGAAACACCATATATTTT; CDR3 protein: CASSSRRGSLSGNTIYF; CDR3 length: 17; D gene: -; J gene: TRBJ1-3; clone size: -; V gene: TRBV27
CDR3 DNA: TGTGCCAGCAGCGTAGCTACGGTAGGGGGCGGGCAAGAGACCCAGTACTTC; CDR3 protein: CASSVATVGGGQETQYF; CDR3 length: 17; D gene: TRBD1; J gene: TRBJ2-5; clone size: -; V gene: TRBV9
CDR3 DNA: TGCGCCAGCAGCTTGGAGTCAGGCGAAAAACTGTTTTTT; CDR3 protein: CASSLESGEKLFF; CDR3 length: 13; D gene: -; J gene: TRBJ1-4; clone size: -; V gene: TRBV5-1
CDR3 DNA: TGCGCCAGCAGTCCGGGGGTTGAAGCTTTCTTT; CDR3 protein: CASSPGVEAFF; CDR3 length: 11; D gene: -; J gene: TRBJ1-1; clone size: -; V gene: TRBV23-1